Presented here are 13 T cell receptor beta chains from one specimen sequenced in a study of CD4 T cells in relation to SARS-CoV-2 and coronaviruses. This table comes from immunoSEQ multiplex PCR, and its TCRdb copy is limited to in-frame clones, with some not included. The sample includes some 65,000 clones, more than 75% of them seen just once. Unexposed donor CD4+ T cells date from about 2011-2018, before the COVID-19 pandemic. Sequenced input: memory CD4+ T cells from PBMCs. The receptors stem from a human donor in good health.

V usage is TRBV15 and J usage is TRBJ1-4; the D gene is possibly TRBD1 (6 bases). Trimming shortened V by 7 bases and J by 5 bases, and 17 bases separated the two germline ends. The CDR3 runs to 15 residues. Germline V gene data show CDR1 as LNHNV and CDR2 as YYDKDF (reference sequence). CDR3 sequence (DNA): TGTGCCACCACCAACGACAGGAACTCGAATGAAAAACTGTTTTTT. It codes for CATTNDRNSNEKLFF.

The chain uses TRBV28 and TRBJ1-2; a weak D match, TRBD1 (6 bases). Germline CDR1 is MDHEN and CDR2 is SYDVKM. The CDR3 length is 15 residues. Trimming pared 2 bases from V and 8 bases from J, leaving 18 bases between. The CDR3 region is CASSLGWQGLGGYTF. DNA of the CDR3: TGTGCCAGCAGTTTAGGTTGGCAGGGGTTGGGAGGCTACACCTTC.

The V gene is TRBV5-5, the J gene TRBJ2-3; TRBD2 matches at 10 bases. With V trimmed by 4 bases and J by 5 bases, 13 bases remained unmatched. Germline V gene lookup returns CDR1 SGHKS and CDR2 YYEKEE (reference sequence). The CDR3 is 17 residues long. The CDR3 nucleotides read TGTGCCAGCAGCCGGATTTACGGGACTAGCGTAAAAGATACGCAGTATTTT. This codes for CASSRIYGTSVKDTQYF.

A single count supports this clone. The chain is built from TRBV3-1 (or the pseudogene TRBV3-2) and TRBJ2-7, with a weak D call TRBD2 (5 bases). V was clipped by 2 bases and J by 6 bases, with 14 bases between them. The CDR3 runs to 14 residues. Germline values: CDR1 LGHDT, CDR2 YNNKEL (reference sequence). CDR3 nucleotides: TGTGCCAGCAGCCAACACGACAAGAGGGCCGAGCAGTACTTC. Amino acid sequence: CASSQHDKRAEQYF.

The V call is TRBV3-1 (or the pseudogene TRBV3-2), the J call TRBJ1-1, with D perhaps matching TRBD1 (5 bases). CDR3 size: 14 residues. Trimming stripped 0 bases from V and 11 bases from J, with 16 bases between. The germline CDR1 and CDR2 sequences are LGHDT and YNNKEL (reference sequence). The CDR3: CASSQDLGGGLAFF. CDR3 coding DNA: TGTGCCAGCAGCCAAGACCTGGGGGGGGGTTTGGCTTTCTTT.

This chain joins TRBV2 and TRBJ1-4; D is possibly TRBD1 (5 bases). Deletions cut 1 base from V and 7 bases from J, with 10 bases between. This CDR3 spans 14 amino acids. CDR1 and CDR2 (germline): SNHLY, FYNNEI. CDR3 nucleotides: TGTGCCAGCAGTGAAGAGGGGTCGGCTGAAAAACTGTTTTTT. It is translated as CASSEEGSAEKLFF.

The gene calls are TRBV28 and TRBJ2-7; perhaps TRBD2 as D (6 bases). This CDR3 is built from 13 residues. CDR1 is MDHEN, CDR2 SYDVKM, per germline. V gave up 7 bases and J gave up 0 bases, with 10 bases separating them. The CDR3 DNA reads TGTGCCAGCAAAAGGGACTTCTCCTACGAGCAGTACTTC. Translated, it gives CASKRDFSYEQYF.

The chain links TRBV28 to TRBJ1-3, with no clear D. V was trimmed by 5 bases and J by 0 bases, leaving 11 bases between them. From germline, CDR1 is MDHEN and CDR2 SYDVKM. This CDR3 region has 15 residues. CDR3 sequence: CASSAPGHSGNTIYF. CDR3 DNA sequence: TGTGCCAGCAGTGCCCCCGGCCACTCTGGAAACACCATATATTTT.

The J gene is TRBJ2-2, the V gene TRBV7-3; 10 bases are shared with TRBD2. This CDR3 region has 16 residues. V lost 3 bases to trimming and J lost 8 bases; unmatched junction nucleotides: 9. Germline-derived CDR1 and CDR2 are SGHTA and FQGTGA. CDR3 region: CASSLGLAWMPGELFF. In nucleotides, the CDR3 is TGTGCCAGCAGCTTGGGACTAGCGTGGATGCCAGGGGAGCTGTTTTTT.

The chain has TRBV7-9 and TRBJ2-7, with D perhaps matching TRBD1 (6 bases). Per germline, CDR1 SEHNR and CDR2 FQNEAQ (reference sequence). V was clipped by 5 bases and J by 4 bases, with 21 bases between them. The CDR3 has 16 amino acids. The CDR3: CASSLPGQGRRYEQYF. As DNA, the CDR3 is TGTGCCAGCAGCCTCCCCGGGCAGGGGCGGCGATACGAGCAGTACTTC.

The chain carries TRBV5-4 and TRBJ2-2; 7 bases are a match to TRBD1. J lost 6 bases, V lost 4 bases, and 9 bases had no gene match. Germline assignment: CDR1 SGHNT and CDR2 YYREEE (reference sequence). There are 15 residues in the CDR3. CDR3 sequence: CASSLGTDLPGELFF. Here the CDR3 DNA reads TGTGCCAGCAGCCTAGGGACAGATCTCCCCGGGGAGCTGTTTTTT.

The V gene is TRBV6-2 or TRBV6-3, the J gene TRBJ2-7; TRBD1 matches 11 bases. The CDR3 is made up of 16 amino acids. With 6 bases clipped from V and 3 bases from J, the junction kept 10 bases outside the gene matches. Looked up from germline, CDR1 is MNHEY and CDR2 is SVGEGT. The CDR3 is CASSSAGQGGVYEQYF. The CDR3 DNA is TGTGCCAGCAGCTCAGCGGGACAGGGGGGAGTCTACGAGCAGTACTTC.

The chain links TRBV27 to TRBJ2-7; 10 positions agree with TRBD1. Germline V CDR1 and CDR2: MNHEY, SMNVEV (reference sequence). V trimming: 10 bases; J trimming: 4 bases; junction bases outside the gene matches: 13. The CDR3 spans 15 residues. CDR3 sequence: CATQGQGGASYEQYF. DNA of the CDR3: TGTGCCACGCAAGGACAGGGGGGCGCCTCGTACGAGCAGTACTTC.